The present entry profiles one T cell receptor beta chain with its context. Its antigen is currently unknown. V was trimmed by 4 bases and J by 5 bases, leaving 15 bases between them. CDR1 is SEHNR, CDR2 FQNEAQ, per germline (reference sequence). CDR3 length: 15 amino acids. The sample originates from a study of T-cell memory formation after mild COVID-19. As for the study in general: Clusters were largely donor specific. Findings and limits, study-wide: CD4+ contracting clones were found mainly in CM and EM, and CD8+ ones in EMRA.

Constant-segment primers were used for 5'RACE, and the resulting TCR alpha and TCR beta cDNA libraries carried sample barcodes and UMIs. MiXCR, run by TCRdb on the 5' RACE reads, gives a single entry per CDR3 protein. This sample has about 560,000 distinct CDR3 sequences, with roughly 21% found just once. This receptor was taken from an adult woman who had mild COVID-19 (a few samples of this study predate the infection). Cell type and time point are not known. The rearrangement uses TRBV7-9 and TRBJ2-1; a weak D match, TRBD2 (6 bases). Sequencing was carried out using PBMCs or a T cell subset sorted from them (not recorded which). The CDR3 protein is CASSSYRDLNNEQFF. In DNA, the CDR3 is TGTGCCAGCAGCTCCTACCGGGACTTGAACAATGAGCAGTTCTTC.